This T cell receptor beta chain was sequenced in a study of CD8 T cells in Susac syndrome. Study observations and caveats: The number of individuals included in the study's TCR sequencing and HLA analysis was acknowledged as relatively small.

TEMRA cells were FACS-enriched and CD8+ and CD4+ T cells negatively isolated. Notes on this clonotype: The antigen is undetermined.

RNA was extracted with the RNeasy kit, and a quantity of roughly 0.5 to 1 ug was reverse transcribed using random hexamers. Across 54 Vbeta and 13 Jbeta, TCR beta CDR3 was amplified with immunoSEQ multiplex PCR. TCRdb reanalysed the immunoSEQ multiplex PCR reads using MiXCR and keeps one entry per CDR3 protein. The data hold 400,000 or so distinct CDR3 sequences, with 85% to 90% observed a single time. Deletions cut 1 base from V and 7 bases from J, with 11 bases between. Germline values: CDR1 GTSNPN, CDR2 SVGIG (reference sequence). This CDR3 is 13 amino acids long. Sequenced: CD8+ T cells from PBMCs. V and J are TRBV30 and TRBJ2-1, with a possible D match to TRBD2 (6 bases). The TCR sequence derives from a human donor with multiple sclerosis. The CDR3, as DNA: TGTGCCTGGAGTGACTCGGGAGTGAATGAGCAGTTCTTC. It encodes CAWSDSGVNEQFF.